The present T cell receptor (beta chain) was sequenced within a study of blood T cell repertoires in COVID-19. Study as a whole: Sites in the United States, Italy and Spain provided acute and convalescent COVID-19 samples. Nucleic acid was either cDNA or gDNA, and it came from T cells, B-cell-depleted T cells, or PBMCs.

Followed over time, Seattle patients had been enrolled while infection was active. Original methodology: Reference gene primer amplification in the assay estimated nucleated cell counts. Repertoires were generated with immunoSEQ multiplex PCR, while TCRdb's copy carries only in-frame clones and drops some. V and J calls and clone size are those listed in that table; D and trimming were worked out from the DNA. The sample holds around 290,000 clones, just over 90% seen once. This CDR3 contains 19 residues. Unmatched junction bases numbered 11, after V lost 5 bases and J lost 0 bases. Germline CDR1 and CDR2: SGHRS and YFSETQ.

V is TRBV5-1 and J is TRBJ2-2; 12 bases are a match to TRBD2. Input material: peripheral blood. This receptor was identified in a woman aged 25 to 39 with COVID-19, enrolled during active disease. CDR3 amino acids: CASRRPTSGSASNTGELFF. The CDR3 DNA reads as TGCGCCAGCAGACGACCGACTAGCGGGAGTGCCTCGAACACCGGGGAGCTGTTTTTT.